These 29 T cell receptor beta chains were sequenced from one sample in a study of cytomegalovirus exposure and HLA in healthy donors. 60 Vbeta and 13 Jbeta primers were used in PCR. Here immunoSEQ multiplex PCR was the method, and the copy in TCRdb shows in-frame clones only, minus some. The sample includes about 51,000 clones, 65% to 85% of them seen just once. The sample consisted of PBMCs. Every receptor here comes from a boy aged 5-17 years in good health and CMV-seropositive.

The chain employs TRBV5-6 and TRBJ1-1; TRBD1 aligns across 8 bases. Germline-derived CDR1 and CDR2 are SGHDT and YYEEEE. V gave up 4 bases and J gave up 6 bases; unmatched junction bases: 8. This CDR3 comprises 14 residues. CDR3 nucleotides: TGTGCCAGCAGCAAACTGACAGGGGTAGCTGAAGCTTTCTTT. This codes for CASSKLTGVAEAFF.

The rearrangement links TRBV27 to TRBJ1-1; TRBD1 is a possible D gene (6 bases). V was pared by 2 bases and J by 5 bases, with 9 bases between. The CDR3 extends over 13 amino acids. Germline V gene data show CDR1 as MNHEY and CDR2 as SMNVEV (reference sequence). The CDR3 DNA is TGTGCCAGCAGTTTAAACAGGGCAACTGAAGCTTTCTTT. Translated: CASSLNRATEAFF.

The chain combines TRBV6-1 with TRBJ1-5; D is ambiguous. V lost 7 bases to trimming and J lost 5 bases, with 15 bases between them. The CDR3 has 14 amino acids. In germline, CDR1 is MNHNS, CDR2 SASEGT. CDR3 residues: CASTPTRRDQPQHF. The DNA of the CDR3 is TGTGCCAGCACTCCCACTCGGAGAGATCAGCCCCAGCATTTT.

The chain recombines TRBV11-1 with TRBJ2-1; the D gene is possibly TRBD1 (6 bases). V was clipped by 1 base and J by 5 bases, with 12 bases between them. Per germline, CDR1 SGHAT and CDR2 FQDESV (reference sequence). This CDR3 spans 15 amino acids. The CDR3, as DNA: TGTGCCAGCAGCTTAGGATGGGGGCGTAACAATGAGCAGTTCTTC. This codes for CASSLGWGRNNEQFF. Full variable domain (rest looked up from reference TRBV11-1 and TRBJ2-1): EAEVAQSPRYKITEKSQAVAFWCDPISGHATLYWYRQILGQGPELLVQFQDESVVDDSQLPKDRFSAERLKGVDSTLKIQPAELGDSAMYLCASSLGWGRNNEQFFGPGTRLTVL.

V and J are TRBV7-9 and TRBJ2-7; 10 bases line up with TRBD2. This CDR3 has 14 residues. J was trimmed by 5 bases and V by 4 bases; bases with no gene match: 5. Germline assignment: CDR1 SEHNR and CDR2 FQNEAQ (reference sequence). DNA of the CDR3: TGTGCCAGCAGCTCGGGGCTAGCGGGGGACGAGCAGTACTTC. It yields the protein CASSSGLAGDEQYF.

The chain carries TRBV6-5 and TRBJ2-5; tentatively, D is TRBD1 (6 bases). CDR3 length equals 16 residues. V lost 0 bases and J 5 bases, leaving 16 bases between the germline ends. The germline V gene encodes CDR1 MNHEY and CDR2 SVGAGI. CDR3 nucleotide sequence: TGTGCCAGCAGTTACTCGGACAGCTTTCCCCAGGAGACCCAGTACTTC. Translation: CASSYSDSFPQETQYF.

This chain uses TRBV7-9 with TRBJ2-7; maybe TRBD1 (6 bases). The germline V and J ends were trimmed by 1 base and 5 bases, with 9 bases remaining between them. Germline CDR1 and CDR2: SEHNR and FQNEAQ (reference sequence). The CDR3 has 13 residues. The CDR3 region has the DNA TGTGCCAGCAGCTTAGAATCAGGGGACGAGCAGTACTTC. Its protein is CASSLESGDEQYF.

With regard to this clone: This sample also contains other DNA sequences that code for the same CDR3. The rearrangement uses TRBV10-2 and TRBJ1-1, with D perhaps TRBD1 (6 bases). Germline assignment: CDR1 WSHSY and CDR2 SAAADI. There are 13 residues in the CDR3. The V end was cut by 8 bases, the J end by 1 base, with 11 bases between. The CDR3 DNA reads as TGCGCCAGCGGGGGGGCGGGGAACACTGAAGCTTTCTTT. It is translated as CASGGAGNTEAFF.

Remarks on this clone: The germline gene is not matched at one end of the junction; a read error may be the cause. The chain joins TRBV7-9 to TRBJ1-5; D remains ambiguous. Germline loops: CDR1 SEHNR, CDR2 FQNEAQ (reference sequence). The CDR3 runs to 14 residues. CDR3 bases: TGTTCCAGCAGCTCTCCGGCGGGAAATCAGCCCCAGCATTTT. Protein sequence: CSSSSPAGNQPQHF.

On this clone: The same CDR3 arises from other DNA sequences in this sample as well. The V gene is TRBV10-3, the J gene TRBJ1-6; D gene unclear. Germline V lookup: CDR1 ENHRY, CDR2 SYGVKD. The CDR3 totals 15 residues. V gave up 3 bases and J gave up 10 bases, with 16 bases separating them. The DNA for the CDR3 is TGTGCCATCAGTGACGATACGCGACTCTACTCACCCCTCCACTTT. Amino acid sequence: CAISDDTRLYSPLHF.

V is TRBV2 and J is TRBJ2-4, with 8 bases lining up with TRBD2. The CDR3 runs to 16 residues. V trimming: 6 bases; J trimming: 6 bases; junction bases outside the gene matches: 13. Germline V gene sequence: CDR1 SNHLY, CDR2 FYNNEI. CDR3 amino acids: CASSSTTGLVRNIQYF. The CDR3 DNA sequence: TGTGCCAGCAGCTCCACTACGGGACTAGTCCGAAACATTCAGTACTTC.

The chain carries TRBV29-1 and TRBJ2-7; no clear D. The germline V gene has CDR1 SQVTM and CDR2 ANQGSEA. This CDR3 is 12 amino acids long. Trimming removed 5 bases from V and 6 bases from J, with 14 bases in between. The CDR3 nucleotides are TGCAGCGTTCACTCCGGTGAGGTCGAGCAGTACTTC. Its protein product is CSVHSGEVEQYF.

The genes are TRBV5-5 and TRBJ2-5; no reliable D call. Matching the DNA end better, TRBJ2-7 makes the J call doubtful. CDR1 SGHKS and CDR2 YYEKEE come from the germline V gene (reference sequence). This CDR3 is 14 amino acids long. The CDR3, as DNA: TGTGCCAGCAGCTTGGCCTCCTACAGTGTCGAGCAGTACTTC. Amino acid sequence: CASSLASYSVEQYF.

The chain links TRBV18 to TRBJ2-3; a weak D match, TRBD2 (5 bases). CDR3 length equals 15 residues. The germline gives CDR1 KGHSH, CDR2 LQKENI. Trimming removed 1 base from V and 5 bases from J, with 13 bases in between. CDR3 bases: TGTGCCAGCTCACCACAGGCGGGCCGAGGAGATACGCAGTATTTT. Amino acid sequence: CASSPQAGRGDTQYF.

The V and J genes are TRBV7-2 and TRBJ1-1, with 7 bases lining up with TRBD1. The trim removed 4 bases at V and 8 bases at J, leaving 10 bases unmatched. The CDR3 consists of 14 residues. In germline, CDR1 is SGHTA, CDR2 FQGNSA. This CDR3 is CASSYRDSQTEAFF. CDR3 coding DNA: TGTGCCAGCAGCTATCGGGACAGCCAGACAGAAGCTTTCTTT.

The chain recombines TRBV9 with TRBJ2-5; D not certain. V shed 1 base and J shed 3 bases, with 19 bases lying between them. Germline V gives CDR1 SGDLS, CDR2 YYNGEE. This CDR3 region has 17 residues. The chain's CDR3 is CASSVLRLRVGEETQYF. CDR3 sequence (DNA): TGTGCCAGCAGCGTACTGCGGCTTAGAGTCGGCGAAGAGACCCAGTACTTC.

This chain joins TRBV15 and TRBJ2-3, with D possibly TRBD1 on 6 matching bases. The CDR3 is made up of 15 amino acids. Trimming pared 6 bases from V and 1 base from J, leaving 14 bases between. Germline V gene lookup returns CDR1 LNHNV and CDR2 YYDKDF (reference sequence). The CDR3 sequence: CATRGAGSGTDTQYF. The CDR3 DNA reads TGTGCCACCAGGGGGGCAGGGAGCGGCACAGATACGCAGTATTTT.

The rearrangement uses TRBV19 and TRBJ1-2, with 8 bases aligning to TRBD1. CDR1 LNHDA and CDR2 SQIVND come from the germline V gene (reference sequence). The trim removed 7 bases at V and 2 bases at J, leaving 6 bases unmatched. CDR3 size: 14 residues. This chain's CDR3 is CASNRDRTNYGYTF. CDR3 bases: TGTGCCAGTAACCGGGACAGGACAAACTATGGCTACACCTTC. Drawing the rest from reference TRBV19 and TRBJ1-2, the complete variable domain is DGGITQSPKYLFRKEGQNVTLSCEQNLNHDAMYWYRQDPGQGLRLIYYSQIVNDFQKGDIAEGYSVSREKKESFPLTVTSAQKNPTAFYLCASNRDRTNYGYTFGSGTRLTVV.

The chain uses TRBV18 and TRBJ1-1; TRBD1 aligns across 12 bases. The V gene end was trimmed by 8 bases and the J gene end by 4 bases; junction bases not matched to a gene: 17. Germline V CDR1 and CDR2: KGHSH, LQKENI. The CDR3 has 18 residues. The CDR3 loop is CASGKSSGTGGLGTEAFF. CDR3 in DNA: TGTGCCAGCGGGAAGTCGTCCGGGACAGGGGGCTTAGGCACTGAAGCTTTCTTT.

This rearrangement joins TRBV18 to TRBJ1-2, with D tentatively TRBD1 (5 bases). Germline values: CDR1 KGHSH, CDR2 LQKENI. The CDR3 extends over 15 amino acids. The ends were cut back, 3 bases at V and 8 bases at J, with 19 bases in the middle. CDR3 in DNA: TGTGCCAGCTCACCTTATACCGGAGGGGAGGGAGGCTACACCTTC. Translated: CASSPYTGGEGGYTF.

The chain couples TRBV5-1 to TRBJ2-1; weak D call: TRBD2 (6 bases). CDR3 length equals 15 residues. V gave up 3 bases and J gave up 3 bases, with 13 bases separating them. Germline loops: CDR1 SGHRS, CDR2 YFSETQ. CDR3 DNA: TGCGCCAGCAGCTCAACGGGGGATGGCTACAATGAGCAGTTCTTC. This gives the protein CASSSTGDGYNEQFF.

The chain employs TRBV6-5 and TRBJ1-2; perhaps TRBD1 as D (6 bases). This CDR3 is built from 14 residues. The germline CDR1 and CDR2 sequences are MNHEY and SVGAGI. V lost 2 bases to trimming and J lost 7 bases, with 14 bases between them. The CDR3 region has the DNA TGTGCCAGCAGTTACCGGACAGCCCTTGGTGGCTACACCTTC. Protein sequence: CASSYRTALGGYTF.

V usage is TRBV6-1 and J usage is TRBJ1-3; no firm D call. Looked up from germline, CDR1 is MNHNS and CDR2 is SASEGT. The V and J ends lost 0 bases and 5 bases respectively, with 8 bases between them. This CDR3 contains 14 residues. CDR3 amino acids: CASSEAHSRNTIYF. CDR3 bases: TGTGCCAGCAGTGAAGCTCACAGCCGAAACACCATATATTTT.

The chain employs TRBV2 and TRBJ1-6; 8 bases are a match to TRBD1. The CDR3 runs 15 residues. Germline values: CDR1 SNHLY, CDR2 FYNNEI. Trimming took 8 bases from V and 9 from J; bases not matched to a gene: 12. CDR3 nucleotides: TGTGCCAGCGTAGGATCTAGGACAGGGATTTCACCCCTCCACTTT. Its translation: CASVGSRTGISPLHF.

The CDR3 DNA follows: TGCGCCAGCATGGCCCAGACAGGGGAGGAAAAACTGTTTTTT. Its protein is CASMAQTGEEKLFF. This chain connects TRBV5-1 to TRBJ1-4; 8 bases are a match to TRBD1. The germline gives CDR1 SGHRS, CDR2 YFSETQ. The V and J ends lost 6 bases and 8 bases, in that order; junction bases with no gene match: 9. The CDR3 covers 14 residues.

The rearrangement joins TRBV14 to TRBJ2-5, with TRBD2 as a possible D gene (5 bases). This CDR3 region has 12 residues. The V gene's germline CDR1 is SGHDN and CDR2 FVKESK. Between the trimmed V and J ends, which lost 1 base and 5 bases, there was a span of 5 bases. The CDR3 DNA follows: TGTGCCAGCAGCCAAGCGGGGGAGACCCAGTACTTC. Encoded protein: CASSQAGETQYF.

CDR3 region: CASSGAVSGANVLTF. The DNA for the CDR3 is TGTGCCAGTAGTGGGGCCGTCTCTGGGGCCAACGTCCTGACTTTC. The chain carries TRBV19 and TRBJ2-6; D is perhaps TRBD1 (5 bases). CDR1 is LNHDA and CDR2 is SQIVND in the germline V gene (reference sequence). CDR3 size: 15 residues. The germline V and J ends were trimmed by 5 bases and 0 bases, with 8 bases remaining between them. Drawing the rest from reference TRBV19 and TRBJ2-6, the complete variable domain is DGGITQSPKYLFRKEGQNVTLSCEQNLNHDAMYWYRQDPGQGLRLIYYSQIVNDFQKGDIAEGYSVSREKKESFPLTVTSAQKNPTAFYLCASSGAVSGANVLTFGAGSRLTVL.

The V and J genes are TRBV4-1 and TRBJ2-7; D is unresolved. Trimming stripped 0 bases from V and 5 bases from J, with 5 bases between. Looked up from germline, CDR1 is MGHRA and CDR2 is YSYEKL. CDR3 size: 12 residues. The DNA for the CDR3 is TGCGCCAGCAGCCAAGACGAGGACGAGCAGTACTTC. This gives the protein CASSQDEDEQYF.

As concerns this clone: A read error may account for a junction end that differs from germline. V is TRBV7-9 and J is TRBJ1-2, with D unclear. The germline gives CDR1 SEHNR, CDR2 FQNEAQ (reference sequence). CDR3 length equals 14 residues. CDR3: CSSSSQGGLYGYTF. Written as DNA, the CDR3 is TGTTCCAGCAGCTCGCAAGGAGGTCTCTATGGCTACACCTTC.